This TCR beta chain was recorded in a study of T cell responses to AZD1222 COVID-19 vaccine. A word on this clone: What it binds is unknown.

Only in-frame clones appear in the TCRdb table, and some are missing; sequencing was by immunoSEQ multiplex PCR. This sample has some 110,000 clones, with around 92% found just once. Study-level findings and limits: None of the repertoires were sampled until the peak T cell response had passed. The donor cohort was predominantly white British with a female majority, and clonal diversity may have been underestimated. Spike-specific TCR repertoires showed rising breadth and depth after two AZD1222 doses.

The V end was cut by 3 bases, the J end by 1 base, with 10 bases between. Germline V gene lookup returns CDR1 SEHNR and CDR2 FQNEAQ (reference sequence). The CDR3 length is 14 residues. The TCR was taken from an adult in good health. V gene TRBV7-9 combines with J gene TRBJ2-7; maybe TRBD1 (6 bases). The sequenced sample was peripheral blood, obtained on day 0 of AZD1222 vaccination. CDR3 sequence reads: CASSLTGKSYEQYF. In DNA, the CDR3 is TGTGCCAGCAGCTTGACAGGAAAGTCCTACGAGCAGTACTTC.